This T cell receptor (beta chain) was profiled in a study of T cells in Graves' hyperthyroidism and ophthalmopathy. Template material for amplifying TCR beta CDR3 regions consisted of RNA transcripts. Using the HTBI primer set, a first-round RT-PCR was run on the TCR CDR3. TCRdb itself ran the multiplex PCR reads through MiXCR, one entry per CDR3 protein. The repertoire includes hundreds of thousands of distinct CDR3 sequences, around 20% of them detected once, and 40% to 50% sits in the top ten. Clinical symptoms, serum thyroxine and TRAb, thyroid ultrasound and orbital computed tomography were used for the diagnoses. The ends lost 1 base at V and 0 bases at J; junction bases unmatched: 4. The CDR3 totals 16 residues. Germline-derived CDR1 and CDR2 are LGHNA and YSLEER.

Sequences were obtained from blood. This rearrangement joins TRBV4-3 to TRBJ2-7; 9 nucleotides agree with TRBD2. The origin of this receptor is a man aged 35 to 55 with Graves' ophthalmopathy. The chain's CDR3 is CASSQVLAGSSYEQYF. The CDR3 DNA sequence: TGCGCCAGCAGCCAAGTCCTAGCGGGGTCCTCCTACGAGCAGTACTTC.